This entry lists 17 T cell receptor beta chains sequenced from one sample in a study of cytomegalovirus exposure and HLA in healthy donors. Both 60 Vbeta primers and 13 Jbeta primers went into the PCR. The data were produced by immunoSEQ multiplex PCR, yet TCRdb's version contains in-frame clones alone and is incomplete. The sample carries about 150,000 clones, about 80% recorded once. The sequenced sample was PBMCs. All receptors come from a middle-aged man in good health and CMV-seropositive.

V is TRBV7-2 and J is TRBJ2-3; no clear D. The CDR3 is 14 amino acids. Per germline, CDR1 SGHTA and CDR2 FQGNSA. V shed 4 bases and J shed 0 bases, with 8 bases lying between them. The CDR3 reads CASSWSVSTDTQYF. As DNA, the CDR3 is TGTGCCAGCAGCTGGAGCGTTAGCACAGATACGCAGTATTTT.

This chain links TRBV29-1 with TRBJ2-1, with 10 bases lining up with TRBD2. The junction had 8 bases not matched to a gene; V was cut back by 6 bases and J by 6 bases. Germline loops: CDR1 SQVTM, CDR2 ANQGSEA. This CDR3 has 14 residues. The CDR3 DNA sequence: TGCAGCGTGTCTGAAGCGGGAGGGCCCAATGAGCAGTTCTTC. Its protein product is CSVSEAGGPNEQFF.

V usage is TRBV27 and J usage is TRBJ2-5, with 9 bases matching TRBD2. This CDR3 is 14 amino acids long. V lost 2 bases and J lost 11; bases outside the gene matches: 9. Germline CDR1 reads MNHEY; CDR2 reads SMNVEV (reference sequence). CDR3 bases: TGTGCCAGCAGTTTACGCGGGAGGGCCGGTATGCAGTACTTC. The encoded protein is CASSLRGRAGMQYF.

The genes are TRBV7-9 and TRBJ2-1, with a possible D match to TRBD2 (6 bases). V was trimmed by 2 bases and J by 5 bases, leaving 22 bases between them. The germline gives CDR1 SEHNR, CDR2 FQNEAQ (reference sequence). The CDR3 length is 18 residues. CDR3: CASSLTAGAGNRDNEQFF. Written as DNA, the CDR3 is TGTGCCAGCAGCTTAACCGCTGGGGCGGGGAATCGGGACAATGAGCAGTTCTTC.

The chain joins TRBV2 to TRBJ2-1, with 10 nucleotides matching TRBD1. The CDR3 sequence is 15 residues long. The V gene end was trimmed by 6 bases and the J gene end by 10 bases; junction bases not matched to a gene: 12. Germline V gene sequence: CDR1 SNHLY, CDR2 FYNNEI. The CDR3 region is CASSPATGGREEQFF. The CDR3 DNA follows: TGTGCCAGCAGCCCCGCGACAGGGGGCAGGGAGGAGCAGTTCTTC.

The chain uses TRBV19 and TRBJ1-5; D remains ambiguous. The CDR3 extends over 14 amino acids. Trimming left V 5 bases short and J 6 bases short, with 14 bases between. Germline-derived CDR1 and CDR2 are LNHDA and SQIVND (reference sequence). The CDR3 protein is CASSRGNGRQPQHF. CDR3 DNA sequence: TGTGCCAGTAGTCGAGGAAATGGTCGTCAGCCCCAGCATTTT.

The chain is built from TRBV15 and TRBJ2-3, with 7 bases that match TRBD2. J was trimmed by 2 bases and V by 0 bases; bases with no gene match: 5. The CDR3 is made up of 16 amino acids. Germline V gene data show CDR1 as LNHNV and CDR2 as YYDKDF (reference sequence). The chain's CDR3 is CATSRDSSGATDTQYF. In DNA, the CDR3 is TGTGCCACCAGCAGAGATTCCAGCGGGGCCACAGATACGCAGTATTTT.

This rearrangement joins TRBV9 to TRBJ2-3, with 8 bases lining up with TRBD1. V gave up 3 bases and J gave up 5 bases; unmatched junction bases: 11. The CDR3 contains 16 residues. Germline loops: CDR1 SGDLS, CDR2 YYNGEE. The CDR3 region is CASSDRQGIPGDTQYF. The CDR3 DNA reads as TGTGCCAGCAGCGACCGACAGGGGATCCCTGGAGATACGCAGTATTTT.

The rearrangement joins TRBV6-5 to TRBJ1-3; 7 nucleotides match TRBD1. The J segment lost 4 bases and the V segment lost 10 bases, leaving 10 bases of the junction unmatched. The germline V gene encodes CDR1 MNHEY and CDR2 SVGAGI. The length of the CDR3 is 14 residues. The CDR3 nucleotides read TGTGCCACTCTAACACCGGGACAGGGAAACACCATATATTTT. This gives the protein CATLTPGQGNTIYF.

J is TRBJ1-6 and V is TRBV19, with D tentatively TRBD1 (6 bases). The CDR3 extends over 13 amino acids. Germline assignment: CDR1 LNHDA and CDR2 SQIVND (reference sequence). Trimming pared 7 bases from V and 10 bases from J, leaving 14 bases between. DNA of the CDR3: TGTGCCAGTAAAGTCGGGGGGGCCTCACCCCTCCACTTT. Translation gives CASKVGGASPLHF.

The chain has TRBV28 and TRBJ2-7; 9 nucleotides align to TRBD1. This CDR3 spans 15 amino acids. The trim removed 5 bases at V and 1 base at J, leaving 6 bases unmatched. CDR1 and CDR2 (germline): MDHEN, SYDVKM. CDR3 in DNA: TGTGCCAGCAGTCCACCGGGACAGGGTTCCTACGAGCAGTACTTC. As protein: CASSPPGQGSYEQYF.

The chain recombines TRBV27 with TRBJ2-5, with 10 bases matching TRBD2. The trim removed 5 bases at V and 2 bases at J, leaving 5 bases unmatched. The CDR3 covers 15 residues. The germline CDR1 and CDR2 sequences are MNHEY and SMNVEV (reference sequence). CDR3 sequence reads: CASSLTSGKQETQYF. DNA for the CDR3: TGTGCCAGCAGTCTAACTAGCGGGAAACAAGAGACCCAGTACTTC.

CDR3 nucleotide sequence: TGTGCCAGCAGCTTAGCCCCATTCGAGACCCAGTACTTC. This sequence encodes CASSLAPFETQYF. The chain joins TRBV11-3 to TRBJ2-5, with D uncertain. V lost 1 base and J lost 5, with 8 bases in between. The germline CDR1 and CDR2 sequences are SGHNT and YENEEA. The CDR3 covers 13 residues.

This chain links TRBV10-3 with TRBJ2-6; no reliable D call. CDR3 size: 14 residues. In germline, CDR1 is ENHRY, CDR2 SYGVKD. V dropped 6 bases and J dropped 0 bases, with 6 bases sitting between them. This CDR3 is CAIRASSGANVLTF. Here the CDR3 DNA reads TGTGCCATCAGGGCCAGCTCTGGGGCCAACGTCCTGACTTTC.

The chain joins TRBV6-5 to TRBJ1-2; 7 nucleotides agree with TRBD1. The germline V gene encodes CDR1 MNHEY and CDR2 SVGAGI. V lost 0 bases, J lost 8 bases, and 6 bases stayed unmatched. The CDR3 covers 14 residues. The CDR3 nucleotides read TGTGCCAGCAGTTACTCACAGGGGATCCACGGCTACACCTTC. Its protein is CASSYSQGIHGYTF.

V and J are TRBV10-3 and TRBJ2-7; 7 nucleotides match TRBD2. The V gene's germline CDR1 is ENHRY and CDR2 SYGVKD. V gave up 3 bases and J gave up 2 bases; unmatched junction bases: 7. The length of the CDR3 is 15 residues. CDR3 bases: TGTGCCATCAGTGAAGGGTCTAGCGGAACCTACGAGCAGTACTTC. Translation gives CAISEGSSGTYEQYF.

The chain combines TRBV21-1 with TRBJ2-7; the listed D gene, TRBD2, was not tested against the DNA. TRBV21-1 is classified as a pseudogene. CDR3 length: 15 amino acids. This CDR3 reads CASSTSGTTSYEQYF. The CDR3 DNA reads as TGTGCCAGCAGCACAAGCGGGACTACCTCCTACGAGCAGTACTTC.